This T cell receptor beta chain was found in a study of control samples from healthy donors and cancer patients. Germline values: CDR1 KGHSH, CDR2 LQKENI. Trimming removed 4 bases from V and 0 bases from J; junction bases left unmatched: 5. CDR3 length equals 16 residues. Clones were sequenced by immunoSEQ multiplex PCR, and TCRdb holds only the in-frame ones, with some missing. This table holds some 410,000 clones, around 90% found once. This clone was detected only once. This clonotype was obtained from a man in his forties with head and neck cancer. The V and J genes are TRBV18 and TRBJ1-3, with TRBD1 identical over 8 bases. Sequenced: PBMCs. CDR3 coding DNA: TGTGCCAGCTCACTAGGACAGGGTTCCTCTGGAAACACCATATATTTT. Encoded protein: CASSLGQGSSGNTIYF. Using reference TRBV18 and TRBJ1-3 for the parts outside the CDR3, the full variable domain is NAGVMQNPRHLVRRRGQEARLRCSPMKGHSHVYWYRQLPEEGLKFMVYLQKENIIDESGMPKERFSAEFPKEGPSILRIQQVVRGDSAAYFCASSLGQGSSGNTIYFGEGSWLTVV.